This TCR beta chain appears in the sequencing data of a study of T cells in Graves' hyperthyroidism and ophthalmopathy. RNA transcripts gave rise to amplified TCR beta CDR3 regions. Using the HTBI primer set, a first-round RT-PCR was run on the TCR CDR3. TCRdb re-called the multiplex PCR reads through MiXCR, storing one row per CDR3 protein. Of approximately 520,000 distinct CDR3 sequences detected, approximately 24% appear once; the ten largest clones hold roughly 10%. More than 8.5 ml of fresh peripheral blood supplied the PBMCs. The junction had 10 bases not matched to a gene; V was cut back by 7 bases and J by 4 bases. Germline assignment: CDR1 MNHEY and CDR2 SMNVEV (reference sequence). The CDR3 extends over 15 amino acids. Findings and limits, study-wide: Ophthalmopathy was predicted by the model a median of roughly 6.7 months ahead of onset.

This clonotype was recorded many times. Antigen specificity is unknown. The TCR originated in a woman aged 25 to 39 with Graves' ophthalmopathy. The sequencing sample was made of blood. The chain couples TRBV27 to TRBJ1-5, with 7 bases identical to TRBD1. The CDR3 nucleotides are TGTGCCAGCACCACCTTGACAGGGACGAATCAGCCCCAGCATTTT. Its translation is CASTTLTGTNQPQHF.